This T cell receptor beta chain was observed in a study of early T cells in non-severe SARS-CoV-2 infection. TCRdb re-analysed the 5' RACE reads in MiXCR, keeping a single row per CDR3 protein. This table holds approximately 32,000 distinct CDR3 sequences, 3.5% to 5% found once. This clonotype was counted ten times or more. The length of the CDR3 is 13 residues. The V and J ends lost 6 bases and 7 bases respectively, with 14 bases between them. Germline CDR1 is SGHRS and CDR2 is YFSETQ. Sequences were obtained from whole blood. The receptor comes from an adult who was a healthcare worker with PCR-confirmed SARS-CoV-2 infection or an uninfected control (not recorded which). The rearrangement links TRBV5-1 to TRBJ2-4; D is unresolved. The CDR3 here is CASTTGPGNIQYF. The CDR3 region has the DNA TGCGCCAGCACGACCGGCCCAGGCAACATTCAGTACTTC.